The TCR beta chain described here comes from a study of shared clonotypes between healthy human individuals. V was pared by 1 base and J by 6 bases, with 2 bases of the junction left unmatched. Germline assignment: CDR1 SNHLY and CDR2 FYNNEI. This CDR3 spans 13 amino acids. This clone was counted once. Profiled with immunoSEQ multiplex PCR; TCRdb holds only in-frame clones, not every one. The repertoire consists of approximately 650,000 clones, with roughly 96% occurring once and the leading ten covering approximately 0.1%. CD45RO-negative, CCR7-positively selected cells formed the naive CD8 fraction, excluding terminally differentiated effector memory CD45RA+ cells.

The sequencing input was naive CD8+ T cells sorted from blood. The chain uses TRBV2 and TRBJ2-7, with 8 bases matching TRBD1. This receptor was identified in a woman aged 25 to 39 in good health. The CDR3 DNA follows: TGTGCCAGCAGTGAAGGCACAGGGGGCGAGCAGTACTTC. This codes for CASSEGTGGEQYF.